The rows below give T cell receptor beta chains drawn from one sample of a study of blood T cell repertoires in COVID-19. Sequenced by immunoSEQ multiplex PCR; TCRdb stores in-frame clones only, minus some. The table includes approximately 72,000 clones, approximately 89% detected once. The sequencing sample was made of peripheral blood. Receptors were obtained from a woman older than 75 with active or convalescent COVID-19. The CDR3 runs from the conserved cysteine through the conserved F or W. The D gene is left open where the match is weak. For some rows the clone size is stated as once, few or many, or as a class when expanded; others skip it.

d_call | j_call | cdr3_length | v_call | clone_size | cdr3_aa | cdr3_nt
. | TRBJ2-6 | 17 | TRBV28 | . | CASSLRDTFYGANVLTF | TGTGCCAGCAGTTTACGGGACACCTTTTATGGGGCCAACGTCCTGACTTTC
. | TRBJ2-7 | 13 | TRBV30 | . | CAWSLNKPYEQYF | TGTGCCTGGAGTCTGAACAAACCCTACGAGCAGTACTTC
. | TRBJ1-1 | 14 | TRBV4-3 | . | CASSQVKGETEAFF | TGCGCCAGCAGCCAAGTGAAGGGGGAGACTGAAGCTTTCTTT
. | TRBJ1-1 | 13 | TRBV11-2 | . | CASSPYMNTEAFF | TGTGCCAGCAGCCCATACATGAACACTGAAGCTTTCTTT
. | TRBJ2-1 | 15 | TRBV7-7 | . | CASSLSNLLNNEQFF | TGTGCCAGCAGCTTAAGTAATCTCCTAAACAATGAGCAGTTCTTC
TRBD1 | TRBJ2-2 | 17 | TRBV7-9 | . | CASSAHSGTGVPGELFF | TGTGCCAGCAGCGCACACTCCGGGACAGGTGTCCCCGGGGAGCTGTTTTTT
. | TRBJ1-5 | 19 | TRBV21-1 | . | CASSSSGTRPTSSNQPQHF | TGTGCCAGCAGCAGCTCCGGGACAAGACCGACTTCTAGCAATCAGCCCCAGCATTTT
. | TRBJ1-2 | 14 | TRBV7-2 | . | CASSYREPLYGYTF | TGTGCCAGCAGCTACCGGGAGCCACTCTATGGCTACACCTTC
. | TRBJ1-3 | 15 | TRBV2 | . | CASGRGLLSGNTIYF | TGTGCCAGCGGGAGGGGACTCCTCTCTGGAAACACCATATATTTT
. | TRBJ1-1 | 13 | TRBV7-7 | . | CASSPRQDTEAFF | TGTGCCAGCAGCCCTCGACAAGACACTGAAGCTTTCTTT
TRBD1 | TRBJ2-5 | 16 | TRBV5-1 | . | CASRVTGTGEGETQYF | TGCGCCAGCAGGGTAACCGGGACAGGGGAGGGAGAGACCCAGTACTTC
. | TRBJ1-6 | 13 | TRBV7-3 | few | CASRPRGNSPLHF | TGTGCCAGCAGACCCCGGGGGAATTCACCCCTCCACTTT
. | TRBJ2-7 | 14 | TRBV11-2 | once | CASSLAVTVYEQYF | TGTGCCAGCAGCTTAGCGGTTACTGTCTACGAGCAGTACTTC
TRBD2 | TRBJ2-3 | 19 | TRBV28 | . | CASSRLAGKYLPSTDTQYF | TGTGCCAGCAGTAGACTAGCGGGGAAATATCTTCCAAGCACAGATACGCAGTATTTT
. | TRBJ1-1 | 15 | TRBV4-3 | . | CASSQGLQVNTEAFF | TGCGCCAGCAGCCAAGGTTTACAGGTGAACACTGAAGCTTTCTTT
. | TRBJ2-2 | 14 | TRBV9 | . | CASSGITGTGELFF | TGTGCCAGCAGCGGGATTACAGGAACCGGGGAGCTGTTTTTT
. | TRBJ1-5 | 12 | TRBV28 | . | CASRASNQPQHF | TGTGCCAGCAGGGCCTCGAATCAGCCCCAGCATTTT
. | TRBJ1-5 | 16 | TRBV6-1 | once | CASSGPGGRGNQPQHF | TGTGCCAGCAGTGGCCCCGGGGGAAGGGGCAATCAGCCCCAGCATTTT
. | TRBJ2-3 | 13 | TRBV6-4 | . | CASSPQGTDTQYF | TGTGCCAGCAGTCCCCAGGGCACAGATACGCAGTATTTT
TRBD1 | TRBJ1-2 | 15 | TRBV14 | . | CASSHQQGTLYGYTF | TGTGCCAGCAGCCACCAACAGGGGACCCTCTATGGCTACACCTTC
. | TRBJ1-1 | 14 | TRBV28 | . | CASSLSGSLTEAFF | TGTGCCAGCAGTTTATCCGGGAGCCTGACTGAAGCTTTCTTT
TRBD2 | TRBJ2-5 | 15 | TRBV5-4 | . | CASSWGASGGETQYF | TGTGCCAGCAGCTGGGGAGCTAGCGGGGGAGAGACCCAGTACTTC
. | TRBJ1-5 | 16 | TRBV7-2 | . | CASSLWGGSSNQPQHF | TGTGCCAGCAGCTTATGGGGGGGGTCGAGCAATCAGCCCCAGCATTTT
TRBD2 | TRBJ2-7 | 17 | TRBV3-1/TRBV3-2 | . | CASSPPPGLAGSYEQYF | TGTGCCAGCAGCCCCCCCCCTGGACTAGCGGGGTCCTACGAGCAGTACTTC
. | TRBJ2-2 | 14 | TRBV19 | . | CASIGQGNTGELFF | TGTGCCAGTATAGGGCAGGGGAACACCGGGGAGCTGTTTTTT
TRBD1 | TRBJ2-3 | 17 | TRBV5-1 | . | CASSLTRQGKYTDTQYF | TGCGCCAGCAGCCTCACAAGACAGGGAAAGTACACAGATACGCAGTATTTT
TRBD1 | TRBJ2-3 | 16 | TRBV7-8 | . | CASSPLGQGIWDTQYF | TGTGCCAGCAGCCCTCTTGGACAGGGGATTTGGGATACGCAGTATTTT
. | TRBJ1-5 | 16 | TRBV6-5 | . | CASSYSILHSNQPQHF | TGTGCCAGCAGTTACTCGATACTGCATAGCAATCAGCCCCAGCATTTT
TRBD2 | TRBJ2-7 | 15 | TRBV7-6 | . | CASSLAAGGSYEQYF | TGTGCCAGCAGCTTAGCAGCGGGGGGGTCCTACGAGCAGTACTTC
TRBD1 | TRBJ1-1 | 15 | TRBV7-9 | . | CASSPKGTGTTEAFF | TGTGCCAGCAGCCCTAAGGGGACAGGGACCACTGAAGCTTTCTTT
. | TRBJ1-1 | 15 | TRBV4-2 | . | CASSPPSQRGTEAFF | TGTGCCAGCAGCCCCCCGAGCCAAAGGGGAACTGAAGCTTTCTTT
. | TRBJ2-3 | 15 | TRBV7-9 | . | CASSLAPKGADTQYF | TGTGCCAGCAGCTTAGCTCCAAAAGGGGCAGATACGCAGTATTTT
TRBD1 | TRBJ1-2 | 16 | TRBV5-6 | . | CASSLEGPGGYYGYTF | TGTGCCAGCAGCTTGGAAGGGCCAGGGGGCTACTATGGCTACACCTTC
. | TRBJ1-1 | 14 | TRBV5-1 | . | CASSLSTGTIEAFF | TGCGCCAGCAGCCTATCGACAGGTACGATTGAAGCTTTCTTT
. | TRBJ1-2 | 12 | TRBV12-3/TRBV12-4 | . | CASTSGLAGYTF | TGTGCCAGCACCTCCGGTCTTGCTGGCTACACCTTC
. | TRBJ2-1 | 15 | TRBV3-1/TRBV3-2 | . | CASSQGAGGNNEQFF | TGTGCCAGCAGCCAAGGGGCAGGAGGGAACAATGAGCAGTTCTTC
. | TRBJ1-6 | 16 | TRBV5-6 | . | CASRLGRLPYNSPLHF | TGTGCCAGCAGACTAGGGCGGTTACCCTATAATTCACCCCTCCACTTT
. | TRBJ2-2 | 13 | TRBV2 | . | CASRGGNTGELFF | TGTGCCAGCAGGGGGGGGAACACCGGGGAGCTGTTTTTT
TRBD1 | TRBJ1-4 | 14 | TRBV29-1 | once | CSAGTGTGSEKLFF | TGCAGCGCTGGTACCGGGACAGGGAGTGAAAAACTGTTTTTT
TRBD2 | TRBJ2-7 | 15 | TRBV19 | once | CASRGLADYSYEQYF | TGTGCCAGTAGGGGACTAGCGGATTACTCCTACGAGCAGTACTTC
. | TRBJ1-1 | 14 | TRBV7-8 | once | CASSLSRDKSEAFF | TGTGCCAGCAGCTTATCAAGGGACAAGAGTGAAGCTTTCTTT
. | TRBJ2-7 | 15 | TRBV2 | . | CASHYTQGYVYEQYF | TGTGCCAGCCACTATACTCAGGGCTATGTGTACGAGCAGTACTTC
. | TRBJ2-3 | 20 | TRBV21-1 | . | CASSKVDPDRGDGFTDTQYF | TGTGCCAGCAGCAAGGTTGACCCGGACAGGGGAGATGGGTTCACAGATACGCAGTATTTT
TRBD1 | TRBJ2-7 | 13 | TRBV7-7 | . | CTERTGGDYEQYF | TGCACGGAGAGGACAGGGGGCGACTACGAGCAGTACTTC
TRBD1 | TRBJ1-5 | 15 | TRBV6-5 | . | CASSYSTGRNQPQHF | TGTGCCAGCAGTTACTCGACAGGGCGTAATCAGCCCCAGCATTTT
. | TRBJ2-3 | 14 | TRBV18 | . | CASSRGQSTDTQYF | TGTGCCAGCTCACGCGGACAGAGCACAGATACGCAGTATTTT
. | TRBJ2-2 | 17 | TRBV18 | . | CASSQGTRLASTGELFF | TGTGCCAGCTCACAGGGGACGCGGCTAGCGTCCACCGGGGAGCTGTTTTTT
. | TRBJ1-3 | 16 | TRBV11-3 | . | CASSRGRNRGENTIYF | TGTGCCAGCAGCCGCGGAAGAAACCGCGGTGAGAACACCATATATTTT
. | TRBJ1-2 | 14 | TRBV6-2/TRBV6-3 | . | CASSYFGGREIYTF | TGTGCCAGCAGTTACTTCGGGGGGCGCGAGATCTACACCTTC
. | TRBJ1-1 | 13 | TRBV4-3 | . | CASSQDRVSEAFF | TGCGCCAGCAGCCAAGACCGCGTCTCTGAAGCTTTCTTT
TRBD1 | TRBJ2-7 | 14 | TRBV10-3 | . | CAIKERDRVGEQYF | TGTGCCATCAAGGAGCGGGACAGGGTTGGCGAGCAGTACTTC
TRBD1 | TRBJ1-1 | 14 | TRBV2 | . | CASISQGIRAEAFF | TGTGCCAGCATCTCACAGGGGATTCGGGCTGAAGCTTTCTTT
. | TRBJ2-5 | 16 | TRBV10-3 | . | CAISVRTEEYQETQYF | TGTGCCATCAGTGTGCGGACAGAAGAGTACCAAGAGACCCAGTACTTC
TRBD1 | TRBJ1-1 | 15 | TRBV6-5 | . | CASSYSPPRGTEAFF | TGTGCCAGCAGTTACTCTCCTCCCAGGGGGACTGAAGCTTTCTTT
TRBD2 | TRBJ2-1 | 13 | TRBV9 | . | CASSFTTSGEQFF | TGTGCCAGCAGCTTCACCACTAGCGGTGAGCAGTTCTTC
TRBD1 | TRBJ1-2 | 13 | TRBV6-4 | few | CASRPGQQGGYTF | TGTGCCAGCAGGCCGGGACAGCAGGGCGGCTACACCTTC
. | TRBJ2-1 | 12 | TRBV7-2 | once | CASSLNLNEQFF | TGTGCCAGCAGCTTAAACTTAAATGAGCAGTTCTTC
. | TRBJ2-2 | 13 | TRBV11-3 | . | CASRSTQGGELFF | TGTGCCAGCAGGTCCACTCAGGGAGGGGAGCTGTTTTTT